One and the same sample provided the 2 T cell receptor beta chains below, sequenced in a study of OX40 agonist ivuxolimab in advanced cancers. Produced via immunoSEQ multiplex PCR; TCRdb's table is partial and in-frame only. The sample has 40,000 to 60,000 clones, around nine tenths seen once; the top ten hold approximately 3.8%. The specimen comprised CD4+ or CD8+ T cells sorted from blood, sampled in a trial of the OX40 agonist ivuxolimab. Every receptor here comes from an adult with an advanced solid tumor such as melanoma, head and neck, liver or kidney cancer.

This clone is a singleton in its sample. V gene TRBV5-6 combines with J gene TRBJ2-5; 10 bases agree with TRBD2. Germline loops: CDR1 SGHDT, CDR2 YYEEEE. Losses at the gene ends were 3 bases for V and 7 bases for J; bases not matched to a gene: 6. The CDR3 length is 14 residues. In DNA, the CDR3 is TGTGCCAGCAGCTCCGGGACTAGCGTTGGGACCCAGTACTTC. Amino acids: CASSSGTSVGTQYF.

The rearrangement uses TRBV5-1 and TRBJ2-5; D unclear. Germline V gene lookup returns CDR1 SGHRS and CDR2 YFSETQ. Between the trimmed V and J ends, which lost 4 bases and 5 bases, there was a span of 12 bases. CDR3 length: 13 amino acids. CDR3 sequence reads: CASSPTWWETQYF. CDR3 coding DNA: TGCGCCAGCAGCCCCACCTGGTGGGAGACCCAGTACTTC.